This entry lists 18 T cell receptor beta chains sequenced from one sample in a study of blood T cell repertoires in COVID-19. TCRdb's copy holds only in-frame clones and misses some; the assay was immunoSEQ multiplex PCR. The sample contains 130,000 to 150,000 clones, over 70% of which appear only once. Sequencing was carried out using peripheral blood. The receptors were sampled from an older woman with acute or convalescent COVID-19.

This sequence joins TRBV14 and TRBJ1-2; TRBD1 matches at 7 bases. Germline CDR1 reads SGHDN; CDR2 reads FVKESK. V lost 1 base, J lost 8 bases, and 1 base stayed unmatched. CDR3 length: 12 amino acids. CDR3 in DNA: TGTGCCAGCAGCCAAGGACAGGGAGGCTACACCTTC. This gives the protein CASSQGQGGYTF. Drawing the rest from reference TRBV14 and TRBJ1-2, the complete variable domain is EAGVTQFPSHSVIEKGQTVTLRCDPISGHDNLYWYRRVMGKEIKFLLHFVKESKQDESGMPNNRFLAERTGGTYSTLKVQPAELEDSGVYFCASSQGQGGYTFGSGTRLTVV.

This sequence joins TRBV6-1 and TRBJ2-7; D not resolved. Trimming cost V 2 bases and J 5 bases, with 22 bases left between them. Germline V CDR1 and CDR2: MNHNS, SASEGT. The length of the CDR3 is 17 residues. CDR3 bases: TGTGCCAGCAGTGAATTCTCTGACATCACCCCAGCCAACGAGCAGTACTTC. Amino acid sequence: CASSEFSDITPANEQYF.

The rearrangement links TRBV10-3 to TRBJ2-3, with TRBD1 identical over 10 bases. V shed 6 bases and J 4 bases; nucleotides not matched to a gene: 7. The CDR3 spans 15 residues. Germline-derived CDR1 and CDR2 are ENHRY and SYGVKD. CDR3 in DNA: TGTGCCATCAGCCTCCCCGGGACAGGGGCAGATACGCAGTATTTT. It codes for CAISLPGTGADTQYF.

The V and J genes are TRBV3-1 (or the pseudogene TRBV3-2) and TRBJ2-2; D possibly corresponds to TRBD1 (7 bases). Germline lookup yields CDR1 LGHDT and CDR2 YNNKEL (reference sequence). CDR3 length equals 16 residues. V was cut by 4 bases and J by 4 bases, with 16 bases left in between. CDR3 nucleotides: TGTGCCAGCAGCCGCGGGGCAGGGGGTAGCACCGGGGAGCTGTTTTTT. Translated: CASSRGAGGSTGELFF.

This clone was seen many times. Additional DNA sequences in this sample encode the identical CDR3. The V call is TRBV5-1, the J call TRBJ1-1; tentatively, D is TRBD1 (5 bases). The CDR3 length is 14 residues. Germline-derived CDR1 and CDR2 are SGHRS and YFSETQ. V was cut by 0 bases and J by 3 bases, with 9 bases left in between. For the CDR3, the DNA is TGCGCCAGCAGCTTGGCCGGGGGATACACTGAAGCTTTCTTT. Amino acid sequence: CASSLAGGYTEAFF. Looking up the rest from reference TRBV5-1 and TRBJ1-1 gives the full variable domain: KAGVTQTPRYLIKTRGQQVTLSCSPISGHRSVSWYQQTPGQGLQFLFEYFSETQRNKGNFPGRFSGRQFSNSRSEMNVSTLELGDSALYLCASSLAGGYTEAFFGQGTRLTVV.

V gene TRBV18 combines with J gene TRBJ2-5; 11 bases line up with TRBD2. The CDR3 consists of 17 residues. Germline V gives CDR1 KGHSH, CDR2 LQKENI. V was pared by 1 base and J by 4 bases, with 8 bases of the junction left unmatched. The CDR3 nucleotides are TGTGCCAGCTCACCACAGGGAACTAGCGGGAGTCGAGAGACCCAGTACTTC. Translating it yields CASSPQGTSGSRETQYF.

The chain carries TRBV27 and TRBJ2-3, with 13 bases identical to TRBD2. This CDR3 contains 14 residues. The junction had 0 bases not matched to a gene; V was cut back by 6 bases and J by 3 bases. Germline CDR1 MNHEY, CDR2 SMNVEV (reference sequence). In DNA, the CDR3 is TGTGCCAGCAGGACTAGCGGGAGGACAGATACGCAGTATTTT. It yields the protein CASRTSGRTDTQYF.

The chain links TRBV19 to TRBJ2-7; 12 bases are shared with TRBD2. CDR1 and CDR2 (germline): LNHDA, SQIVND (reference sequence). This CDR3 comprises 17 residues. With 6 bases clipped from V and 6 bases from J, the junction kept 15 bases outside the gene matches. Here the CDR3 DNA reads TGTGCCAGTAGGGAGATGAGTATGACTAGCGGGAGTACCGAGCAGTACTTC. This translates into CASREMSMTSGSTEQYF.

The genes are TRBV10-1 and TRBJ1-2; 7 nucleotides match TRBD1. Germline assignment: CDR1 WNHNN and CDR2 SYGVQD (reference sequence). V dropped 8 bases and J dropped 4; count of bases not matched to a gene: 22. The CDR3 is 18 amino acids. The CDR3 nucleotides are TGCGCCAGCGCGAAAAACACCGACAGGGACCCCGTCGGCTATGGCTACACCTTC. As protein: CASAKNTDRDPVGYGYTF.

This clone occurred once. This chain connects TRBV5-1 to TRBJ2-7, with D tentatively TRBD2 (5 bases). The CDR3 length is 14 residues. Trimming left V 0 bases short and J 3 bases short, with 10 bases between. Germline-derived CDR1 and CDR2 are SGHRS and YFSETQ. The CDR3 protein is CASSLGTWGYEQYF. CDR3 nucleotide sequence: TGCGCCAGCAGCTTGGGGACTTGGGGCTACGAGCAGTACTTC.

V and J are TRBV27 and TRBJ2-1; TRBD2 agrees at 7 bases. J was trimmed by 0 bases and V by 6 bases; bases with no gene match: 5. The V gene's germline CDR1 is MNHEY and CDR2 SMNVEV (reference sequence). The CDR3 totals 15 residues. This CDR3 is CASRRLAYSYNEQFF. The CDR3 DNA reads TGTGCCAGCAGGAGACTAGCCTACTCCTACAATGAGCAGTTCTTC.

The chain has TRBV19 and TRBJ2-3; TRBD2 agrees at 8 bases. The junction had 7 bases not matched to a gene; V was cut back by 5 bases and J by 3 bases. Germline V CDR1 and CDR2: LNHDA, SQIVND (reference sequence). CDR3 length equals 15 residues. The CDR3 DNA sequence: TGTGCCAGTAGTCCAAGCGGGAGACCTACAGATACGCAGTATTTT. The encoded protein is CASSPSGRPTDTQYF.

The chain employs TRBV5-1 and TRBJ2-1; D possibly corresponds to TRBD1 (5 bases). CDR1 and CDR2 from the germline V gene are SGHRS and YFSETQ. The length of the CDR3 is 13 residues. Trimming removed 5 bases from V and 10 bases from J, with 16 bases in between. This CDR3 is CASRPERGQEQFF. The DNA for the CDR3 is TGCGCCAGCAGACCGGAAAGGGGTCAAGAGCAGTTCTTC. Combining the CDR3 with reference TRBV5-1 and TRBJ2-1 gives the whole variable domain KAGVTQTPRYLIKTRGQQVTLSCSPISGHRSVSWYQQTPGQGLQFLFEYFSETQRNKGNFPGRFSGRQFSNSRSEMNVSTLELGDSALYLCASRPERGQEQFFGPGTRLTVL.

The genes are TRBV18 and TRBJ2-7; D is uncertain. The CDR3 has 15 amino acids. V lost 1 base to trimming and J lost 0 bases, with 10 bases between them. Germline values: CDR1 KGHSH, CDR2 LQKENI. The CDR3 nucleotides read TGTGCCAGCTCACCACTAGCTACCCCCTCCTACGAGCAGTACTTC. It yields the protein CASSPLATPSYEQYF.

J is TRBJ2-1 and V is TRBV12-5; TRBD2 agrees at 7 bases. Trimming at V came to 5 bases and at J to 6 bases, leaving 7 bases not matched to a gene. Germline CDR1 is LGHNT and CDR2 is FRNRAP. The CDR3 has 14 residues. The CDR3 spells CASGRTSWVNEQFF. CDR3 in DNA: TGTGCTAGTGGTCGGACTAGTTGGGTCAATGAGCAGTTCTTC.

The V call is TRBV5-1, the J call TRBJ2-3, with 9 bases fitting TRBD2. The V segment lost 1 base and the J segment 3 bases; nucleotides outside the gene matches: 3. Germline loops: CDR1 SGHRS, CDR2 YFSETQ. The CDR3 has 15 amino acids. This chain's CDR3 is CASSLNLAGTDTQYF. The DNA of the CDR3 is TGCGCCAGCAGCTTGAATCTAGCGGGAACAGATACGCAGTATTTT. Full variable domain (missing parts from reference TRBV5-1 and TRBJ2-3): KAGVTQTPRYLIKTRGQQVTLSCSPISGHRSVSWYQQTPGQGLQFLFEYFSETQRNKGNFPGRFSGRQFSNSRSEMNVSTLELGDSALYLCASSLNLAGTDTQYFGPGTRLTVL.

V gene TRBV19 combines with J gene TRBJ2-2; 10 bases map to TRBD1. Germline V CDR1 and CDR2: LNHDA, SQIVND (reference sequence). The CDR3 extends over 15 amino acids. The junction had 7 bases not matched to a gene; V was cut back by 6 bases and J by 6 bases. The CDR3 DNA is TGTGCCAGTAGGAAGTCGACAGGGGGCTCCGGGGAGCTGTTTTTT. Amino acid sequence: CASRKSTGGSGELFF.

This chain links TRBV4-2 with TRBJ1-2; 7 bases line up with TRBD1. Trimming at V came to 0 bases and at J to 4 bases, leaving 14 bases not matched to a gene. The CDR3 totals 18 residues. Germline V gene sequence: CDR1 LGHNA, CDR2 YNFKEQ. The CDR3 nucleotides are TGTGCCAGCAGCCAAGATCCGTTGGGGGACAGCGGACTCTATGGCTACACCTTC. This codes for CASSQDPLGDSGLYGYTF.